This is a list of T cell receptor beta chains from one sample in a study of early T cells in non-severe SARS-CoV-2 infection. TCRdb reprocessed the 5' RACE reads via MiXCR and lists one record per CDR3 protein. This sample has some 71,000 distinct CDR3 sequences, with 12% found just once. The source material was whole blood. Receptor source: an adult who was a healthcare worker with PCR-confirmed SARS-CoV-2 infection or an uninfected control (not recorded which). CDR3s include the opening cysteine and the closing phenylalanine or tryptophan.

TRBJ2-7,TRBV7-2,CASSLGMGTDEQYF
TRBJ2-7,TRBV5-1,CASRSGSLGEQYF
TRBJ2-1,TRBV6-2/TRBV6-3,CASSSDPGTGNNEQFF
TRBJ1-1,TRBV5-4,CASSLGGGMNTEAFF
TRBJ2-3,TRBV7-3,CASSRRGISTDTQYF
TRBJ2-3,TRBV29-1,CSVAAGGGKDTQYF
TRBJ1-1,TRBV7-8,CASSLVRQGTVFF
TRBJ2-5,TRBV11-2,CASSRDRPEETQYF
TRBJ2-4,TRBV7-8,CASSSISGVAKNIQYF
TRBJ2-3,TRBV3-1,CASSQAVSVVDTQYF
TRBJ2-3,TRBV12-3/TRBV12-4,CASSFRRSTDTQYF
TRBJ2-3,TRBV7-2,CASSLTGGEDTQYF
TRBJ2-1,TRBV28,CASSPMGLGHNEQFF
TRBJ1-5,TRBV18,CASSPGFVQGNQPQHF
TRBJ2-1,TRBV12-3/TRBV12-4,CASSPPRGYSYNEQFF
TRBJ2-1,TRBV20-1,CSASGSSYNEQFF
TRBJ1-1,TRBV7-2,CASSLGQVMNTEAFF
TRBJ2-5,TRBV9,CASSVDPPGGISETQYF
TRBJ2-1,TRBV6-2/TRBV6-3,CASSGLAHEQFF
TRBJ2-1,TRBV20-1,CSARDRPAGGIRSYNEQFF
TRBJ2-2,TRBV18,CASSRRMQGANTGELFF
TRBJ2-5,TRBV25-1,CASSPSGFETQYF
TRBJ2-7,TRBV3-1,CASSHPGQSYEQYF
TRBJ2-3,TRBV7-7,CASSLGASGGSTDTQYF
TRBJ2-2,TRBV7-9,CASSFSYTGELFF
TRBJ1-1,TRBV6-2/TRBV6-3,CASSYSAERVAFF